The clone carrying this TCR beta chain was recorded at least ten times. Time point: newly diagnosed GD, antithyroid drugs for less than 3 months. The authors made the TCR library using RNA they extracted from PBMCs. The CDR3 runs 14 residues. V lost 5 bases, J lost 6 bases, and 6 bases stayed unmatched. The germline CDR1 and CDR2 sequences are MNHEY and SMNVEV (reference sequence). For TCR beta, libraries came from iRepertoire HTBI primers and Arm-PCR of CDR3 regions. TCRdb independently ran MiXCR on the multiplex PCR reads; one entry per CDR3 protein. Of 450,000 to 600,000 distinct CDR3 sequences listed, around 16% are singletons. These data originate in a study of regulatory T cells in long-lasting Graves disease. This sample was also put to use in a study of T cells in Graves' hyperthyroidism and ophthalmopathy.

The gene calls are TRBV27 and TRBJ2-5; TRBD1 aligns across 10 bases. The sample here was peripheral blood mononuclear cells (PBMCs), taken at new diagnosis, from a patient treated with antithyroid drugs. The TCR sequence derives from a man in his forties with Graves disease. CDR3 nucleotide sequence: TGTGCCAGCAGTGTCGGGACAGGGGTGAAGACCCAGTACTTC. This translates into CASSVGTGVKTQYF.